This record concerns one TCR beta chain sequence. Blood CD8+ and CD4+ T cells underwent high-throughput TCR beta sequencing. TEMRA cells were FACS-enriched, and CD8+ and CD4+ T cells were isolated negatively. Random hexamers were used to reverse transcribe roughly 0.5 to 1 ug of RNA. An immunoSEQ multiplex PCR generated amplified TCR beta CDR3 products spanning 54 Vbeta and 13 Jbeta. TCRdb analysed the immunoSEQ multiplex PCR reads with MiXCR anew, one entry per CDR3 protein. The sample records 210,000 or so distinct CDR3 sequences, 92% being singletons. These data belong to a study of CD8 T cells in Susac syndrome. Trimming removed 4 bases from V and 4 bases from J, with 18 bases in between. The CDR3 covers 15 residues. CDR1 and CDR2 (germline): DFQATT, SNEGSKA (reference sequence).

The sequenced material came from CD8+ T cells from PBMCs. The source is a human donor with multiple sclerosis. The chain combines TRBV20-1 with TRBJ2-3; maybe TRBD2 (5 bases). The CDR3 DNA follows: TGCAGTGCTACCCCCCTAGCCGAGGGAGCAGATACGCAGTATTTT. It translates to CSATPLAEGADTQYF.